These 25 T cell receptor beta chains were all obtained from the same sample, sequenced in a study of beta chain features in type 1 diabetes (dated by TCRdb to the late 2010s). The library came from the immunoSEQ multiplex PCR assay. The High Capacity cDNA Reverse Transcription Kit was used to reverse transcribe all of the isolated RNA, meaning that expressed TCRB transcripts were what got sequenced. In TCRdb, the immuneACCESS table is reduced to in-frame sequences with V and J assigned. These tables do not hold every clone; where another copy was compared, an unresolved V gene accounts for under half, and the others remain unexplained. The sample table shows a few hundred thousand clones, and approximately 15% are seen once. The ten largest account for around 0.035% of the sample. The material sequenced was naive CD4+ T cells from blood. Reading the label with the study, this specimen's cell subset or site is: true naive CD4+ T cells. These receptor sequences come from a man aged 30 to 45 in good health.

The CDR3 sequence: CAISEWRGNTDTQYF. The CDR3 nucleotides read TGTGCCATCAGTGAGTGGCGCGGGAACACAGATACGCAGTATTTT. The gene calls are TRBV10-3 and TRBJ2-3, with D perhaps matching TRBD2 (6 bases). This CDR3 comprises 15 residues. Trimming pared 1 base from V and 2 bases from J, leaving 10 bases between. Germline V lookup: CDR1 ENHRY, CDR2 SYGVKD.

This clone occurred a few times. V gene TRBV18 combines with J gene TRBJ2-5; D remains unclear. The CDR3 sequence is 14 residues long. Germline V gives CDR1 KGHSH, CDR2 LQKENI. V was trimmed by 4 bases and J by 4 bases, leaving 13 bases between them. The CDR3 loop is CASSLRPGGETQYF. CDR3 in DNA: TGTGCCAGCTCACTCCGGCCTGGCGGAGAGACCCAGTACTTC.

This chain uses TRBV5-6 with TRBJ1-1, with a tentative D call TRBD1 (6 bases). Germline lookup yields CDR1 SGHDT and CDR2 YYEEEE. The CDR3 runs to 15 residues. V was trimmed by 0 bases and J by 7 bases, leaving 16 bases between them. The CDR3: CASSLAGRGSLEAFF. The DNA for the CDR3 is TGTGCCAGCAGCTTGGCGGGCAGGGGATCACTTGAAGCTTTCTTT.

The V and J genes are TRBV5-4 and TRBJ2-7; a weak D match, TRBD1 (6 bases). This CDR3 comprises 14 residues. V was pared by 4 bases and J by 0 bases, with 11 bases between. Germline V gene data show CDR1 as SGHNT and CDR2 as YYREEE (reference sequence). CDR3 in amino acids: CASSNRQDSYEQYF. The CDR3 nucleotides read TGTGCCAGCAGCAACCGACAGGACTCCTACGAGCAGTACTTC.

This clone turned up a few times. This chain uses TRBV30 with TRBJ1-1, with a tentative D call TRBD1 (5 bases). The ends were cut back, 4 bases at V and 0 bases at J, with 9 bases in the middle. This CDR3 is built from 13 residues. Germline-derived CDR1 and CDR2 are GTSNPN and SVGIG (reference sequence). CDR3 in amino acids: CAWKGRVNTEAFF. The CDR3 DNA is TGTGCCTGGAAGGGACGGGTGAACACTGAAGCTTTCTTT.

This clone was picked up a small number of times. V gene TRBV15 combines with J gene TRBJ2-5, with no clear D. Per the germline V gene, CDR1 is LNHNV and CDR2 is YYDKDF (reference sequence). The CDR3 length is 15 residues. V was clipped by 3 bases and J by 6 bases, with 17 bases between them. The chain's CDR3 is CATSSKGMLGKTQYF. DNA for the CDR3: TGTGCCACCAGCAGTAAGGGCATGCTGGGAAAGACCCAGTACTTC.

V gene TRBV7-2 combines with J gene TRBJ2-2; D could derive from TRBD1 or TRBD2 (5 bases each). CDR1 and CDR2 from the germline V gene are SGHTA and FQGNSA. V was shortened by 5 bases and J by 4 bases, with 14 bases between the two germline ends. The CDR3 extends over 15 amino acids. The CDR3, as DNA: TGTGCCAGCAGCCGAGATGGGGGAATCACCGGGGAGCTGTTTTTT. Its protein product is CASSRDGGITGELFF.

This clone was detected only a few times. The CDR3 DNA follows: TGTGCCAGCAGCATAAACCCCGGAGGCGATGAGCAGTTCTTC. Translation gives CASSINPGGDEQFF. V gene TRBV13 combines with J gene TRBJ2-1, with a possible D match to TRBD2 (5 bases). The CDR3 has 14 amino acids. Germline lookup yields CDR1 PRHDT and CDR2 FYEKMQ (reference sequence). Trimming left V 5 bases short and J 8 bases short, with 16 bases between. Full variable domain (missing parts from reference TRBV13 and TRBJ2-1): AAGVIQSPRHLIKEKRETATLKCYPIPRHDTVYWYQQGPGQDPQFLISFYEKMQSDKGSIPDRFSAQQFSDYHSELNMSSLELGDSALYFCASSINPGGDEQFFGPGTRLTVL.

The chain joins TRBV7-3 to TRBJ2-1; D gene ambiguous. Trimming pared 5 bases from V and 5 bases from J, leaving 7 bases between. CDR3 size: 12 residues. Germline assignment: CDR1 SGHTA and CDR2 FQGTGA. The CDR3 DNA reads as TGTGCCAGCAGCCCCAACAACAATGAGCAGTTCTTC. This gives the protein CASSPNNNEQFF.

This clone occurred a few times. The genes are TRBV9 and TRBJ2-2; no definite D call. This CDR3 is 13 amino acids long. V was shortened by 3 bases and J by 6 bases, with 9 bases between the two germline ends. Germline V gene data show CDR1 as SGDLS and CDR2 as YYNGEE. The CDR3 sequence is CASSAPGSGELFF. CDR3 nucleotide sequence: TGTGCCAGCAGCGCACCAGGTTCCGGGGAGCTGTTTTTT.

This clone was picked up a small number of times. The chain recombines TRBV7-6 with TRBJ2-1; the D is unclear. This CDR3 has 11 amino acids. V gave up 6 bases and J gave up 9 bases, with 9 bases separating them. Germline V gives CDR1 SGHVS, CDR2 FNYEAQ. For the CDR3, the DNA is TGTGCCAGCAGAACCCGGTTTGAGCAGTTCTTC. Translation gives CASRTRFEQFF.

This clone was observed a few times. The chain couples TRBV14 to TRBJ1-2; possibly TRBD1 for D (6 bases). The CDR3 is 15 residues long. CDR1 SGHDN and CDR2 FVKESK come from the germline V gene. The V and J ends lost 3 bases and 6 bases respectively, with 17 bases between them. The CDR3 bases are TGTGCCAGCAGCCACTTACAGGGTTTGTCGGATGGCTACACCTTC. Encoded protein: CASSHLQGLSDGYTF.

The chain employs TRBV4-3 and TRBJ1-2; D is possibly TRBD1 (5 bases). Looked up from germline, CDR1 is LGHNA and CDR2 is YSLEER. The CDR3 loop spans 13 amino acids. Between the trimmed V and J ends, which lost 0 bases and 8 bases, there was a span of 10 bases. CDR3 sequence reads: CASSQDYGAGYTF. The DNA for the CDR3 is TGCGCCAGCAGCCAAGATTACGGGGCCGGCTACACCTTC.

The V and J genes are TRBV9 and TRBJ2-1; 8 nucleotides line up with TRBD1. Germline CDR1 is SGDLS and CDR2 is YYNGEE. The length of the CDR3 is 17 residues. The V and J ends lost 4 bases and 3 bases, in that order; junction bases with no gene match: 12. Written as DNA, the CDR3 is TGTGCCAGCAGCACCAATCGACAGGGGCTAGTCTACAATGAGCAGTTCTTC. This sequence encodes CASSTNRQGLVYNEQFF. The whole variable domain, remainder taken from reference TRBV9 and TRBJ2-1, is DSGVTQTPKHLITATGQRVTLRCSPRSGDLSVYWYQQSLDQGLQFLIQYYNGEERAKGNILERFSAQQFPDLHSELNLSSLELGDSALYFCASSTNRQGLVYNEQFFGPGTRLTVL.

This clone appeared a few times. The gene calls are TRBV10-3 and TRBJ2-1, with D possibly being TRBD1 (5 bases). Germline V gene data show CDR1 as ENHRY and CDR2 as SYGVKD. This CDR3 is built from 12 residues. V lost 3 bases, J lost 10 bases, and 10 bases lay in between. CDR3 loop: CAISDSWTEQFF. The CDR3 bases are TGTGCCATCAGTGACTCCTGGACAGAGCAGTTCTTC.

The genes are TRBV7-2 and TRBJ2-7, with D possibly TRBD2 on 6 matching bases. Looked up from germline, CDR1 is SGHTA and CDR2 is FQGNSA. This CDR3 spans 15 amino acids. V dropped 5 bases and J dropped 0 bases, with 14 bases sitting between them. The CDR3 sequence: CASSGRGLGSYEQYF. In DNA, the CDR3 is TGTGCCAGCAGCGGCCGGGGGTTAGGCTCCTACGAGCAGTACTTC. Complete variable domain (other parts from reference TRBV7-2 and TRBJ2-7): GAGVSQSPSNKVTEKGKDVELRCDPISGHTALYWYRQSLGQGLEFLIYFQGNSAPDKSGLPSDRFSAERTGGSVSTLTIQRTQQEDSAVYLCASSGRGLGSYEQYFGPGTRLTVT.

In this sample, this clone turned up a few times. Other DNA sequences in this specimen translate into the identical CDR3. The chain employs TRBV20-1 and TRBJ2-5, with D unclear. V lost 0 bases and J 4 bases, leaving 0 bases between the germline ends. The CDR3 runs to 10 residues. The V gene's germline CDR1 is DFQATT and CDR2 SNEGSKA (reference sequence). Here the CDR3 reads CSAREETQYF. For the CDR3, the DNA is TGCAGTGCTAGAGAAGAGACCCAGTACTTC.

V is TRBV11-2 and J is TRBJ2-3, with TRBD2 matching 7 bases. Germline CDR1 and CDR2: SGHAT and FQNNGV. V shed 3 bases, J shed 5 bases, and the junction held 8 bases outside the gene matches. This CDR3 is built from 15 residues. The CDR3 DNA follows: TGTGCCAGCAGCTTGGGAGCGGGGAACGGAGATACGCAGTATTTT. Amino acid sequence: CASSLGAGNGDTQYF.

CDR3 nucleotides: TGTGCCAGCAGCGCCCGGGACAGGGGAGCGTACGAGCAGTACTTC. It yields the protein CASSARDRGAYEQYF. V gene TRBV5-6 combines with J gene TRBJ2-7; TRBD1 agrees at 10 bases. J was trimmed by 4 bases and V by 4 bases; bases with no gene match: 8. Germline CDR1 SGHDT, CDR2 YYEEEE. This CDR3 region has 15 residues.

The chain uses TRBV7-2 and TRBJ2-1; D gene uncertain. Germline loops: CDR1 SGHTA, CDR2 FQGNSA. V lost 2 bases, J lost 0 bases, and 8 bases lay in between. The CDR3 has 15 amino acids. The CDR3 nucleotides read TGTGCCAGCAGCTTATTAAGGAGCTCCTACAATGAGCAGTTCTTC. It yields the protein CASSLLRSSYNEQFF. The variable domain in full, with the rest retrieved from reference TRBV7-2 and TRBJ2-1, is GAGVSQSPSNKVTEKGKDVELRCDPISGHTALYWYRQSLGQGLEFLIYFQGNSAPDKSGLPSDRFSAERTGGSVSTLTIQRTQQEDSAVYLCASSLLRSSYNEQFFGPGTRLTVL.

The chain has TRBV5-6 and TRBJ2-7, with 7 bases aligning to TRBD2. V was pared by 3 bases and J by 6 bases, with 9 bases of the junction left unmatched. This CDR3 comprises 14 residues. In germline, CDR1 is SGHDT, CDR2 YYEEEE. The CDR3 loop is CASSSDPSGIEQYF. CDR3 nucleotides: TGTGCCAGCAGCTCGGACCCCAGCGGGATCGAGCAGTACTTC.

The chain recombines TRBV5-1 with TRBJ2-3; TRBD1 matches 9 bases. There are 15 residues in the CDR3. Trimming took 4 bases from V and 5 from J; bases not matched to a gene: 8. The germline gives CDR1 SGHRS, CDR2 YFSETQ. The CDR3 nucleotides are TGCGCCAGCAGCCCGGCGGACAGGGGAGGAGATACGCAGTATTTT. Its protein product is CASSPADRGGDTQYF.

The J gene is TRBJ2-3, the V gene TRBV9; 11 bases are shared with TRBD2. The V and J ends lost 4 bases and 5 bases, in that order; junction bases with no gene match: 15. Looked up from germline, CDR1 is SGDLS and CDR2 is YYNGEE. This CDR3 is 18 amino acids long. The CDR3 sequence: CASSKRLAGHGLIDTQYF. The CDR3 bases are TGTGCCAGCAGCAAACGACTAGCGGGACACGGGTTAATAGATACGCAGTATTTT.

This clone appeared a single time. This chain joins TRBV5-1 and TRBJ2-1, with TRBD2 matching over 9 bases. Trimming at V came to 0 bases and at J to 7 bases, leaving 5 bases not matched to a gene. The CDR3 runs 15 residues. Germline assignment: CDR1 SGHRS and CDR2 YFSETQ. The CDR3 sequence: CASSLVLAGRNEQFF. In DNA, the CDR3 is TGCGCCAGCAGCTTGGTCCTAGCGGGAAGAAATGAGCAGTTCTTC.

The genes are TRBV29-1 and TRBJ2-3, with D tentatively TRBD2 (5 bases). The germline V gene has CDR1 SQVTM and CDR2 ANQGSEA. The length of the CDR3 is 13 residues. The germline V and J ends were trimmed by 6 bases and 6 bases, with 16 bases remaining between them. The DNA for the CDR3 is TGCAGCGTCGTTCCTACTAGTACGGATACGCAGTATTTT. Translated, it gives CSVVPTSTDTQYF.